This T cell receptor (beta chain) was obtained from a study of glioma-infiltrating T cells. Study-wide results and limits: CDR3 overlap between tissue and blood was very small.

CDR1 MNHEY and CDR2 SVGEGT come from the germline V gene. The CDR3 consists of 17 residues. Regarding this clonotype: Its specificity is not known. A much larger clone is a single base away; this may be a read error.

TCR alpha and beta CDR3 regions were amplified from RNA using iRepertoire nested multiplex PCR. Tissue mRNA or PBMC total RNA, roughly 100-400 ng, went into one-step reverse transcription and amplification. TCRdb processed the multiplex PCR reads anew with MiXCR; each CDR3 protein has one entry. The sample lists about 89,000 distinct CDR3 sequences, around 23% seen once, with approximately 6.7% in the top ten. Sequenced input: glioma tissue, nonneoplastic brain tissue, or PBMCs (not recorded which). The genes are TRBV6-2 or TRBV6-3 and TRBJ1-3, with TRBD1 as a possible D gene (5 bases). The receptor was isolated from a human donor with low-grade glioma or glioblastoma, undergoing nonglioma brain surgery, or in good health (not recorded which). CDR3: CASSQKGSRGNGKTIYF. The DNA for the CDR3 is TGTGCCAGCAGTCAAAAAGGCTCCCGGGGCAATGGAAAAACCATATATTTT.